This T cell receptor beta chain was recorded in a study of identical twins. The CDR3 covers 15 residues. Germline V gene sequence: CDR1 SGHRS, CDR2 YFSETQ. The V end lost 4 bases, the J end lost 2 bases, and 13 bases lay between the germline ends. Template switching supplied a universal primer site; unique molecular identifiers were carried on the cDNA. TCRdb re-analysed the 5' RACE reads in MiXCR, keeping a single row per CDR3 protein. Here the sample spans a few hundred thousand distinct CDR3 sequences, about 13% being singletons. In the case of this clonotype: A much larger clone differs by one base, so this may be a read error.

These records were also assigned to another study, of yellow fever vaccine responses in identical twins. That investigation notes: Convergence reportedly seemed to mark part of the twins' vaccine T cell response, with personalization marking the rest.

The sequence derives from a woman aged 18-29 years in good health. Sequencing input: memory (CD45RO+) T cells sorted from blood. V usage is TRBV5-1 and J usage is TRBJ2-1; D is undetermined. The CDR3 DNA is TGCGCCAGCAGCCCGCGAGAGCGAACCTACAATGAGCAGTTCTTC. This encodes CASSPRERTYNEQFF.